What follows is one T cell receptor (beta chain) and its context. V lost 0 bases to trimming and J lost 5 bases, with 9 bases between them. Germline CDR1 and CDR2: SGDLS and YYNGEE. The CDR3 consists of 14 residues. The data derive from a study of blood T cell repertoires in COVID-19. About the research overall: Some COVID-19 samples were acute and others convalescent; all came from the United States, Italy and Spain.

Data came from immunoSEQ multiplex PCR; TCRdb stores just in-frame clones and leaves some out. Of some 450,000 clones in the sample, over 85% were seen once. Sequences were obtained from peripheral blood. V is TRBV9 and J is TRBJ1-5; weak D call: TRBD1 (5 bases). The TCR originated in a man younger than 35 with COVID-19, enrolled during active disease. The DNA of the CDR3 is TGTGCCAGCAGCGTAGATGGGGGGGATCAGCCCCAGCATTTT. Residues: CASSVDGGDQPQHF.